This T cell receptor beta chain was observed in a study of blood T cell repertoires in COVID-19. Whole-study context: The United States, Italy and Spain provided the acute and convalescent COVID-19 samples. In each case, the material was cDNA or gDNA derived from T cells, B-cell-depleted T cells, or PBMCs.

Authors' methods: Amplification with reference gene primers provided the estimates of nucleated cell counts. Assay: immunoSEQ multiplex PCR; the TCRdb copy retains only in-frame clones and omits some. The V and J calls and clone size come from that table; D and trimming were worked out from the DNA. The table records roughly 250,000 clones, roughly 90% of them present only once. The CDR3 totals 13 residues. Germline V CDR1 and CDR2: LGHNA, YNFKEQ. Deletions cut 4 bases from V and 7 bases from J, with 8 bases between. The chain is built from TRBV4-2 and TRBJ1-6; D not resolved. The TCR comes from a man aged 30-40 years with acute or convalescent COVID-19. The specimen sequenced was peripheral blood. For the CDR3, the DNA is TGTGCCAGCAGCCGAGACTCGAATTCACCCCTCCACTTT. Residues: CASSRDSNSPLHF.